A single sample gave rise to the 10 T cell receptor beta chains below, sequenced in a study of cytomegalovirus exposure and HLA in healthy donors. The PCR ran on 60 Vbeta and 13 Jbeta primers. Produced via immunoSEQ multiplex PCR; TCRdb's table is partial and in-frame only. The sample holds roughly 80,000 clones. Sequenced sample: PBMCs. Receptor source: a man aged 50 to 60 in good health and CMV-seronegative.

The chain is built from TRBV2 and TRBJ1-6; 9 bases align to TRBD1. V lost 7 bases, J lost 7 bases, and 5 bases stayed unmatched. The CDR3 totals 14 residues. Germline CDR1 and CDR2: SNHLY and FYNNEI. CDR3 nucleotides: TGTGCCAGCACTTGGGACAGGGCCAATTCACCCCTCCACTTT. The encoded protein is CASTWDRANSPLHF.

The rearrangement links TRBV5-1 to TRBJ1-1, with TRBD1 matching 10 bases. Per the germline V gene, CDR1 is SGHRS and CDR2 is YFSETQ. V trimming: 4 bases; J trimming: 0 bases; junction bases outside the gene matches: 12. The CDR3 consists of 18 residues. This CDR3 reads CASSPARQGALVNTEAFF. The CDR3 nucleotides are TGCGCCAGCAGCCCGGCAAGACAGGGGGCTCTGGTGAACACTGAAGCTTTCTTT. Filled out from reference TRBV5-1 and TRBJ1-1, the complete variable domain reads KAGVTQTPRYLIKTRGQQVTLSCSPISGHRSVSWYQQTPGQGLQFLFEYFSETQRNKGNFPGRFSGRQFSNSRSEMNVSTLELGDSALYLCASSPARQGALVNTEAFFGQGTRLTVV.

The chain couples TRBV5-1 to TRBJ2-2; 7 bases match TRBD2. The CDR3 is 16 residues long. The V and J ends lost 2 bases and 0 bases, in that order; junction bases with no gene match: 4. CDR1 SGHRS and CDR2 YFSETQ come from the germline V gene. DNA for the CDR3: TGCGCCAGCAGCTTTTCAGGGAGGGCGAACACCGGGGAGCTGTTTTTT. The encoded protein is CASSFSGRANTGELFF.

The chain combines TRBV28 with TRBJ1-5; D remains unclear. Germline assignment: CDR1 MDHEN and CDR2 SYDVKM. Trimming took 6 bases from V and 4 from J, leaving 13 bases between them. This CDR3 is 14 amino acids long. CDR3 sequence: CASRAGLLNQPQHF. The CDR3 nucleotides read TGTGCCAGCAGAGCGGGCCTCTTGAATCAGCCCCAGCATTTT.

The chain uses TRBV5-1 and TRBJ2-2, with 8 bases lining up with TRBD2. CDR3 length: 15 amino acids. The ends lost 1 base at V and 6 bases at J; junction bases unmatched: 5. Germline CDR1 reads SGHRS; CDR2 reads YFSETQ. The DNA for the CDR3 is TGCGCCAGCAGCTTGAGAGCGGGGGCTTCCGGGGAGCTGTTTTTT. Protein product: CASSLRAGASGELFF.

CDR3 sequence reads: CASSPWRGYEQYF. DNA for the CDR3: TGTGCCAGCAGTCCCTGGCGGGGGTACGAGCAGTACTTC. This chain uses TRBV6-5 with TRBJ2-7; 7 bases line up with TRBD2. Germline V lookup: CDR1 MNHEY, CDR2 SVGAGI. The CDR3 is 13 amino acids. The V segment lost 5 bases and the J segment 4 bases; nucleotides outside the gene matches: 5.

J is TRBJ2-5 and V is TRBV5-1, with TRBD2 matching over 11 bases. V was pared by 0 bases and J by 7 bases, with 8 bases of the junction left unmatched. The CDR3 covers 16 residues. Per the germline V gene, CDR1 is SGHRS and CDR2 is YFSETQ. CDR3 nucleotide sequence: TGCGCCAGCAGCTTGGTGCTAGCGGGGGGAAGACGGACCCAGTACTTC. As protein: CASSLVLAGGRRTQYF.

The V call is TRBV9, the J call TRBJ1-2; maybe TRBD1 (6 bases). The CDR3 is 16 residues long. Trimming took off 4 bases at V and 7 bases at J, with 23 bases between the two ends. In germline, CDR1 is SGDLS, CDR2 YYNGEE. CDR3 nucleotides: TGTGCCAGCAGCCAAAACGGGCGGGGGGCGTTCTTTGGCTACACCTTC. It is translated as CASSQNGRGAFFGYTF.

The chain is built from TRBV5-1 and TRBJ2-1, with 9 nucleotides matching TRBD2. Trimming cost V 4 bases and J 15 bases; bases outside gene matches: 17. The germline V gene encodes CDR1 SGHRS and CDR2 YFSETQ. This CDR3 is 15 amino acids long. CDR3 region: CASSPTTSGNRPAFF. The DNA of the CDR3 is TGCGCCAGCAGCCCCACGACTAGCGGCAACCGCCCCGCGTTCTTC.

This sequence joins TRBV7-3 and TRBJ2-1; D perhaps matches TRBD1 (7 bases). The germline V gene encodes CDR1 SGHTA and CDR2 FQGTGA. Trimming cost V 6 bases and J 3 bases, with 12 bases left between them. The length of the CDR3 is 14 residues. The CDR3 here is CASSRQGGYNEQFF. CDR3 sequence (DNA): TGTGCCAGCAGTCGGCAGGGGGGCTACAATGAGCAGTTCTTC.